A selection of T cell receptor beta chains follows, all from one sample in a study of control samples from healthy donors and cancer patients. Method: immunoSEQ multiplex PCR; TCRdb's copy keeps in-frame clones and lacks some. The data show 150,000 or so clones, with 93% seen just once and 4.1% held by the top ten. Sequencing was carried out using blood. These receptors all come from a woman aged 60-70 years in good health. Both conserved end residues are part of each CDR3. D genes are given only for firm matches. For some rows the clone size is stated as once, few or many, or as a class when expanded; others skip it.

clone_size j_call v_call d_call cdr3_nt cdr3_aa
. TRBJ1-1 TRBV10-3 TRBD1 TGTGCCATCAGCCAGGCGCGGGCAGGGGGGAACACTGAAGCTTTCTTT CAISQARAGGNTEAFF
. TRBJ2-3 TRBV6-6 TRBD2 TGTGCCAGCAGTCCGTTCCCCGGTAGCGGGGGGGCAGGAGATACGCAGTATTTT CASSPFPGSGGAGDTQYF
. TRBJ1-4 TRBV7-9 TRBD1 TGTGCCAGCAGCTTAGCAGGGGGCAGGAGTAATGAAAAACTGTTTTTT CASSLAGGRSNEKLFF
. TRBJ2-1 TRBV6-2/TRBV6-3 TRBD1 TGTGCCAGCAGTTACTTTATCGGGACAGGTTCGCAGCAGTTCTTC CASSYFIGTGSQQFF
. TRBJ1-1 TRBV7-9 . TGTGCCAGCAGCTTAGTAGAGGGGTCGGGGAACACTGAAGCTTTCTTT CASSLVEGSGNTEAFF
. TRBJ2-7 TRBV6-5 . TGTGCCAGCAGTTACTCATCCAGGGGCTGGGACGAGCAGTACTTC CASSYSSRGWDEQYF
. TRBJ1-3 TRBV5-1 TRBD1 TGCGCCAGCAGCCGAGCTACAGGGGACACTGGAAACACCATATATTTT CASSRATGDTGNTIYF
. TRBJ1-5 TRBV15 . TGTGCCACCAGCAGAATTGGTCAGCCCCAGCATTTT CATSRIGQPQHF
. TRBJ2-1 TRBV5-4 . TGTGCCAGCAGCCCCGACTTAAAGACCTACAATGAGCAGTTCTTC CASSPDLKTYNEQFF
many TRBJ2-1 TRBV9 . TGTGCCAGCAGCGTGTTGGAAACGGGGGGCCTGGATGAGCAGTTCTTC CASSVLETGGLDEQFF
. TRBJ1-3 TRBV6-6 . TGTGCCAGCAGGAAGGAGGGTCACACCATATATTTT CASRKEGHTIYF
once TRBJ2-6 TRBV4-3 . TGCGCCAGCAGCCAAGCAGGGATCTCTGGGGCCAACGTCCTGACTTTC CASSQAGISGANVLTF
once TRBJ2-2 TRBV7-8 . TGTGCCAGCAGTTTACGGTGGGGGGCCACCGGGGAGCTGTTTTTT CASSLRWGATGELFF
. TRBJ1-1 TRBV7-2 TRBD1 TGTGCCAGCAGCACACAGGGGGACACTGAAGCTTTCTTT CASSTQGDTEAFF
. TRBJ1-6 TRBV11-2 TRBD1 TGTGCCAGCAGCTTAGATAGGAGGGACAGGGGGTTCTCACCCCTCCACTTT CASSLDRRDRGFSPLHF
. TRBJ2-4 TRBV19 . TGTGCCAGTAGGGAGGGGCCCAAAAACATTCAGTACTTC CASREGPKNIQYF
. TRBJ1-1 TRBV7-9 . TGTGCCAGCAGCTTAATTGGGGTAGAGGCTGAAGCTTTCTTT CASSLIGVEAEAFF
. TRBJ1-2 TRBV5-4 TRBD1 TGTGCCAGCACCAACCCGGGACAGATCTATGGCTACACCTTC CASTNPGQIYGYTF
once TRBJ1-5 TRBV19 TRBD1 TGTGCCAGTAGTATGACTGTTTCAGGGGGGCAGCCCCAGCATTTT CASSMTVSGGQPQHF
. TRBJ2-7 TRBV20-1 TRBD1 TGCAGTGCCGTAATAACCGGGACAGAGTACTTC CSAVITGTEYF
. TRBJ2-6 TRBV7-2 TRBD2 TGTGCCAGCAGCTCTTCGGGGGGAGTCCTGACTTTC CASSSSGGVLTF
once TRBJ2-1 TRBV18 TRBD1 TGTGCCAGCTCCCTCAGGGCAGGGGGAGCTTATGAGCAGTTCTTC CASSLRAGGAYEQFF
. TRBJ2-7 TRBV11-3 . TGTGCCAGCAGCTCCCGGGTCGGCGGCGAGCAGTACTTC CASSSRVGGEQYF
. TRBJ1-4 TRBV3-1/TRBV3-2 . TGTGCCAGCAGCCTCCGACTTAGTGAAAAACTGTTTTTT CASSLRLSEKLFF
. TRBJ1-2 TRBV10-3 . TGTGCCATTGCAAAGGGGGTGGCTAACTATGGCTACACCTTC CAIAKGVANYGYTF
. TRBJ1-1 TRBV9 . TGTGCCAGCAGCGTCCAAACAGGGATTGGGGCTGAAGCTTTCTTT CASSVQTGIGAEAFF
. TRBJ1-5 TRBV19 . TGTGCCAGTAGTTACGGGGGGGAAGGACAGCCCCAGCATTTT CASSYGGEGQPQHF
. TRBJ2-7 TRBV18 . TGTGCCAGCTCACGTTCCACGGGGCAAAACTACGAGCAGTACTTC CASSRSTGQNYEQYF
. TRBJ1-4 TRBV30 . TGTGCCTGGAGTGTACCAGGGAGGGTACGGGAAAAACTGTTTTTT CAWSVPGRVREKLFF
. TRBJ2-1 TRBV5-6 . TGTGCCAGCAGCTTGGGGCTAGCGTCGGATGAGCAGTTCTTC CASSLGLASDEQFF
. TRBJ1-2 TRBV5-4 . TGTGCCAGCAGCCCGGATGGCAGCACTAACTATGGCTACACCTTC CASSPDGSTNYGYTF
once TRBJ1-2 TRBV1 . TGCACCAGCAGACCCACAGGGGGCAGAGACTATGGCTACACCTTC CTSRPTGGRDYGYTF
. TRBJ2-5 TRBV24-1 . TGTGCCACCAGTGATTTCCAAGAGACCCAGTACTTC CATSDFQETQYF
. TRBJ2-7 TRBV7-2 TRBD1 TGTGCCAGCAGCTTAAATACAGGGGGTTACGAGCAGTACTTC CASSLNTGGYEQYF
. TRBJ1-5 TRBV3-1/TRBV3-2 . TGTGCCAGCAGCCAAGCCAGAGTTCGAACCCGGGGCCCGTATAGCAATCAGCCCCAGCATTTT CASSQARVRTRGPYSNQPQHF
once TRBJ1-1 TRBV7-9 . TGTGCCAGCAGCTCCATCACAGGGCGAACTGAAGCTTTCTTT CASSSITGRTEAFF
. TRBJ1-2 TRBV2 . TGTGCCAGCAGGGACAGCTCGGTGGCCTATGGCTACACCTTC CASRDSSVAYGYTF
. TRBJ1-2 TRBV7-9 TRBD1 TGTGCCAGCAGCGCGGGACAGGGGAACTATGGCTACACCTTC CASSAGQGNYGYTF
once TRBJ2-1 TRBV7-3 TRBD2 TGTGCCAGCAGCTTAGTAGCCGGGGGGATCTACAATGAGCAGTTCTTC CASSLVAGGIYNEQFF
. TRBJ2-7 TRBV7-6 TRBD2 TGTGCCAGCAGCTTAGCGGGGAGGGTGTCGTCCTACGAGCAGTACTTC CASSLAGRVSSYEQYF
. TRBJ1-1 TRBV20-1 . TGCAGTGCTAGTGGCCGGACTGAAGCTTTCTTT CSASGRTEAFF
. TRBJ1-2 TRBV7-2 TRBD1 TGTGCCAGCAGCGAGGGGGCGCAGAGCTATGGCTACACCTTC CASSEGAQSYGYTF
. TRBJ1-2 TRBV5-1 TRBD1 TGCGCCAGCAGCTTGGGTCTTAGACAGGGGGGGACCTATGGCTACACCTTC CASSLGLRQGGTYGYTF
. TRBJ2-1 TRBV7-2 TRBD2 TGTGCCAGCAGTTACAGCGGGGCCCCCTACAATGAGCAGTTCTTC CASSYSGAPYNEQFF
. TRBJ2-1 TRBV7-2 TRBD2 TGTGCCAGCAGACGAGCGGGGGTTAATGAGCAGTTCTTC CASRRAGVNEQFF
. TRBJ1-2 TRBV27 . TGTGCCAGCAGTTTGAATTTCGGGGGAGGCGGTGGCTACACCTTC CASSLNFGGGGGYTF
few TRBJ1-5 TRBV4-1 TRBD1 TGCGCCAGCAGCCAAGAGACAGGGAATCAGCCCCAGCATTTT CASSQETGNQPQHF
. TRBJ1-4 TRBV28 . TGTGCCAGCAGTTCGCCCGGGACTAATGAAAAACTGTTTTTT CASSSPGTNEKLFF
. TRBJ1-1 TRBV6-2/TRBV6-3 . TGTGCCAGCAGTTACACGGGGACTACTGAAGCTTTCTTT CASSYTGTTEAFF
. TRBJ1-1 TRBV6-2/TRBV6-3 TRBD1 TGTGCCAGCAGTTACTTTCGGCAGGGGGACACTGAAGCTTTCTTT CASSYFRQGDTEAFF
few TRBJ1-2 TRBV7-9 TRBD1 TGTGCCAGCAGCCTAAACAGGGGGGCCAACTATGGCTACACCTTC CASSLNRGANYGYTF
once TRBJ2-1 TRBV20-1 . TGCAGCGCTAGACTTGCCACTGAGCAGTTCTTC CSARLATEQFF
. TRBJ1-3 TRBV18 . TGTGCCAGCTCACCATTGGGGGGACGGGTCTCGTCTGGTGCCATATATTTT CASSPLGGRVSSGAIYF
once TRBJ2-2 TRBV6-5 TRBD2 TGTGCCAGCAGTTACTCACTAGCGACCGGGGAGCTGTTTTTT CASSYSLATGELFF